The 16 T cell receptor beta chains in this list originate from one sample, sequenced in a study of tumor and adjacent non-tumor tissue in lung cancer. The library came from three nested PCR rounds adapted from ARM-PCR protocols. Each CDR3 protein is one row after TCRdb ran MiXCR on the multiplex PCR reads. The repertoire holds 200,000 to 250,000 distinct CDR3 sequences, with over 55% as singletons. RNA was extracted from bulk tissue without any cell sorting. Sequencing was done on a sample of lung tumor tissue. These receptors were taken from a man in his 60s with non-small cell lung cancer.

This clonotype was found a few times. Possible read error: a much larger clone is one base away. V is TRBV11-3 and J is TRBJ2-3, with D possibly TRBD2 on 5 matching bases. Germline CDR1 and CDR2: SGHNT and YENEEA. The CDR3 totals 14 residues. The CDR3 loop is CVSSLVLTSGTQYF. CDR3 bases: TGTGTCAGCAGCTTAGTGTTGACCTCGGGAACGCAGTATTTT.

This chain uses TRBV20-1 with TRBJ2-3; D unclear. This CDR3 spans 13 amino acids. Germline-derived CDR1 and CDR2 are DFQATT and SNEGSKA (reference sequence). V was trimmed by 6 bases and J by 2 bases, leaving 12 bases between them. CDR3 region: CSALSGPTDTQYF. The DNA of the CDR3 is TGCAGTGCCTTATCAGGACCCACAGATACGCAGTATTTT.

In regard to this clonotype: A junction boundary mismatches the germline segment, possibly from a read error. The V call is TRBV12-3 or TRBV12-4, the J call TRBJ2-6, with no clear D. The CDR3 spans 14 residues. The CDR3 protein is CASKTSAGVNVPTF. DNA for the CDR3: TGTGCCAGCAAAACAAGTGCTGGGGTCAATGTCCCGACTTTC.

Regarding this clonotype: A clone one base away is much larger, so this may be a read error. The gene calls are TRBV20-1 and TRBJ2-1; 9 bases fit TRBD2. Germline CDR1 reads DFQATT; CDR2 reads SNEGSKA (reference sequence). The CDR3 covers 14 residues. J was trimmed by 7 bases and V by 4 bases; bases with no gene match: 8. The CDR3 sequence is CSATQREARNEQFF. The CDR3 DNA reads TGCAGTGCTACTCAGCGGGAGGCCCGAAATGAGCAGTTCTTC.

The genes are TRBV4-2 and TRBJ2-1; TRBD2 agrees at 8 bases. Looked up from germline, CDR1 is LGHNA and CDR2 is YNFKEQ. CDR3 size: 17 residues. V shed 0 bases and J 7 bases; nucleotides not matched to a gene: 11. The CDR3 spells CASSQDSVGRAGNEQFF. The CDR3, as DNA: TGTGCCAGCAGCCAAGACTCTGTCGGGAGGGCGGGAAATGAGCAGTTCTTC.

A remark on this clonotype: No conserved phenylalanine or tryptophan is present at the end of the CDR3, so a read error is the likely explanation. This chain links TRBV11-2 with TRBJ1-2; maybe TRBD1 (6 bases). The CDR3 is 13 amino acids. Germline V gene lookup returns CDR1 SGHAT and CDR2 FQNNGV. In DNA form, the CDR3 reads TGTGCCAACAGCTTAGGAAGGGGGGACGGCTACACCCTC. This gives the protein CANSLGRGDGYTL.

On this clonotype itself: The conserved phenylalanine or tryptophan normally closing the CDR3 is absent here, so this likely arose from a read error. The chain employs TRBV4-2 and TRBJ2-5; either TRBD1 or TRBD2 may fit D (5 bases each). The V gene's germline CDR1 is LGHNA and CDR2 YNFKEQ. CDR3 length: 16 residues. V was pared by 3 bases and J by 0 bases, with 14 bases between. The CDR3 DNA reads as TGTGCCAGCAGCCAGGGCCTAGAGGGGTACCAAGAGACCCAGTACTTA. It codes for CASSQGLEGYQETQYL.

Comment on this clonotype: With a much larger clone just one base away, this may be a read error. This rearrangement joins TRBV4-2 to TRBJ2-7, with 7 bases lining up with TRBD2. With V trimmed by 2 bases and J by 6 bases, 4 bases remained unmatched. The CDR3 sequence is 13 residues long. Germline CDR1 and CDR2: LGHNA and YNFKEQ. The CDR3 spells CASSQSGGPEQYF. CDR3 DNA sequence: TGTGCCAGCAGCCAATCGGGAGGCCCCGAGCAGTACTTC.

This clonotype was found many times. V usage is TRBV6-6 and J usage is TRBJ1-1; tentatively, D is TRBD1 (5 bases). Trimming took 2 bases from V and 1 from J, leaving 8 bases between them. Per the germline V gene, CDR1 is MNHNY and CDR2 is SVGAGI (reference sequence). The CDR3 totals 14 residues. The CDR3 sequence: CASSYHGQNTEAFF. CDR3 coding DNA: TGTGCCAGCAGTTACCATGGACAGAACACTGAAGCTTTCTTT.

V gene TRBV2 combines with J gene TRBJ2-3; 11 positions agree with TRBD2. V lost 4 bases to trimming and J lost 8 bases; unmatched junction nucleotides: 8. The germline V gene has CDR1 SNHLY and CDR2 FYNNEI. The CDR3 consists of 15 residues. Here the CDR3 DNA reads TGTGCCAGCAGTGCCGGGACTAGCGGTCCGGCTACGCAGTATTTT. This encodes CASSAGTSGPATQYF.

Points on this clonotype: The final CDR3 position lacks the conserved phenylalanine or tryptophan, pointing to a likely read error. The chain couples TRBV12-3 or TRBV12-4 to TRBJ1-1; no clear D gene. The V and J ends lost 7 bases and 3 bases respectively, with 9 bases between them. The CDR3 runs 12 residues. The CDR3 region is CASIEDHTEAFL. The CDR3 nucleotides are TGTGCCAGCATCGAGGACCACACTGAAGCTTTCCTT.

The chain carries TRBV12-3 or TRBV12-4 and TRBJ2-5; D possibly corresponds to TRBD1 (8 bases). The CDR3 length is 17 residues. CDR3 region: CANSETSQGAMGETQYF. The CDR3 DNA reads TGTGCAAACAGTGAGACTAGCCAGGGGGCGATGGGGGAGACCCAGTACTTC.

Regarding this clonotype: Possible read error: a much larger clone is one base away. V usage is TRBV20-1 and J usage is TRBJ2-3; perhaps D is TRBD1 or TRBD2 (7 bases each). This CDR3 region has 14 residues. CDR1 is DFQATT, CDR2 SNEGSKA, per germline (reference sequence). Here the CDR3 reads CSASLRGGTDTHYF. Written as DNA, the CDR3 is TGCAGTGCTAGTCTGAGGGGGGGGACAGATACGCATTATTTT.

The chain has TRBV10-1 and TRBJ2-3; D unclear. Per the germline V gene, CDR1 is WNHNN and CDR2 is SYGVQD (reference sequence). V shed 4 bases and J shed 8 bases, with 10 bases lying between them. CDR3 length: 12 amino acids. The CDR3, as DNA: TGCGCCAGCAGTGCACCGAGAGGTACGCAGTATTTT. Residues: CASSAPRGTQYF.

As concerns this clonotype: A read error may account for a junction end that differs from germline. The chain joins TRBV11-2 to TRBJ2-5; no definite D call. The CDR3 is 15 amino acids. CDR1 SGHAT and CDR2 FQNNGV come from the germline V gene. CDR3 nucleotides: TGTGCAAGCAGACGTGAAGATAGCAACAGAGAGACCCAGTACTTC. Its protein product is CASRREDSNRETQYF.

The CDR3 sequence is CAGSLDLGQAYGYTF. CDR3 coding DNA: TGTGCTGGCAGCTTAGACCTCGGGCAAGCCTATGGCTACACCTTC. The chain links TRBV11-2 to TRBJ1-2; D not resolved. This CDR3 contains 15 residues. Looked up from germline, CDR1 is SGHAT and CDR2 is FQNNGV.